This T cell receptor beta chain was identified in a study of breast tumors, draining lymph nodes, adjacent tissues listed by TCRdb under 2016. Study-level background: The study compared TCR beta repertoires across tumor, adjacent nontumor tissue and axillary lymph nodes from breast cancer patients. In human breast cancer, the study set out to evaluate how tumor, surrounding tissue and draining lymph node repertoires relate to one another and whether T cells may move between these sites. Overall study results and their limits: The similarity between tumor and nontumor tissue repertoires was significantly greater in luminal-like breast cancer than in basal-like breast cancer. The data were considered consistent with most tumor T cells being derived from the lymph node and subsequently expanding within tumor tissue. The conclusion that tumor T cells originate in lymph nodes was presented as consistent with a hypothesis rather than as directly demonstrated. Tumor T-cell repertoires showed less diversity than lymph node repertoires and more diversity than nontumor tissue repertoires, and tumor T-cell repertoires showed preferential V and J gene usage.

The instrument was an Illumina HiSeq 2000. TCR beta chain libraries were generated by multiplex PCR amplification. High-throughput sequencing was used to analyze the amplified TCR beta chain products. TCRdb reprocessing: public reads trimmed at Q25 with fastp, clones called with MiXCR, in-frame beta chains kept. One record per CDR3 amino acid sequence lists the most common genes and DNA. The sample yields 200,000 or so distinct CDR3 sequences; approximately 30% were counted once. In total, the top ten clones hold roughly 4% of the sample. Lymph node samples were obtained from the axillary draining lymph nodes of breast cancer patients. The germline V gene specifies MRHNA as CDR1 and SNTAGT as CDR2. The CDR3 measures 16 amino acids from cysteine to phenylalanine. This entry keeps only the CDR3 DNA: 48 bases, framed from base 1. This clonotype was seen a few times. What antigen it recognizes has not been identified. A much larger clone lies a single base off, so this may be a read error.

This receptor was identified in a female donor with breast cancer. Some clones in this sample may be carry-over from other donors' samples. The specimen sequenced was axillary lymph node tissue. This chain is built from TRBV6-4 and TRBJ2-5; TRBD2 lines up with 14 middle nucleotides. The CDR3 reads CASSHSTSGRAETQYF. The nucleotide sequence is given as TGTGCCAGCAGTCACTCGACTAGCGGGAGGGCAGAGACCCAGTACTTC.